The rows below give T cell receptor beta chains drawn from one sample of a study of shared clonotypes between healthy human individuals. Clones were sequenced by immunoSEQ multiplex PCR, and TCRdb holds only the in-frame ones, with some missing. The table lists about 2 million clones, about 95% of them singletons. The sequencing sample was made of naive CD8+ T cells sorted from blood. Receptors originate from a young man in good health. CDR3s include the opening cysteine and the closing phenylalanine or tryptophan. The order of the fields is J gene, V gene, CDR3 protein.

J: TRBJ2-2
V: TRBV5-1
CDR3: CASSWTGATGELFF

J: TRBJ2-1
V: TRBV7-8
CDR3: CASSRSGGYNEQFF

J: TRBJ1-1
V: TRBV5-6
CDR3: CASSFGDPTEAFF

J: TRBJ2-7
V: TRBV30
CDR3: CAWVPGLRMSEQYF

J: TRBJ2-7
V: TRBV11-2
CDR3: CASSLDTLVYEQYF

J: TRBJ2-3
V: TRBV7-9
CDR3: CASSLSSSSGGATDTQYF

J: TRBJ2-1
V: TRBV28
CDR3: CASSLLSTLSGGREQFF

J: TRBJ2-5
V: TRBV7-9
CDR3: CASSLAGVGETQYF

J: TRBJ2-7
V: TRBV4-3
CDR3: CASSQLGTSGYEQYF

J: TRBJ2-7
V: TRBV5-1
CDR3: CASSLLTGGDYEQYF

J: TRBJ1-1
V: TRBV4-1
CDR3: CASSQATLSLNTEAFF

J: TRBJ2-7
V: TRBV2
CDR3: CASSGEFPYEQYF

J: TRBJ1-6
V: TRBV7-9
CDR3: CASSLAVGDVRIHF

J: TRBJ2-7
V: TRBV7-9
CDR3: CASSPDTHWPPRYF

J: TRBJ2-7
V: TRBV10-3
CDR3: CAIMAGTSYEQYF

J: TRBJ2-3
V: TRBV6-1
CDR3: CASTDPPGFGDTQYF

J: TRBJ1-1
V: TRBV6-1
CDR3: CASSEAGRGTEAFF

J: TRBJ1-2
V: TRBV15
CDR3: CATSERTGANYGYTF

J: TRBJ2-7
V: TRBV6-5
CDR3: CASSYSDSDYEQYF

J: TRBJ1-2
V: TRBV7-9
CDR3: CASSLPYTEYGYTF

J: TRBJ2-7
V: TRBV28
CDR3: CASSFRGAHEQYF

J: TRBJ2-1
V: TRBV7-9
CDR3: CASILAGGYNEQFF

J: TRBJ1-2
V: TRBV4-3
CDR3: CASSQLEGRDPYGYTF

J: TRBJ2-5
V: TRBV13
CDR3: CASSSERTTSGVAETQYF

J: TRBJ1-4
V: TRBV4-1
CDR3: CASSQRYRDGEKLFF

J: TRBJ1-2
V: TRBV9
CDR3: CASSARGGAYGYTF

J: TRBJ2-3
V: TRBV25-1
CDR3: CASSETVDVTDTQYF

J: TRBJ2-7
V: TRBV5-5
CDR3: CASSWGIEYEQYF

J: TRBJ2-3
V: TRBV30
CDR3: CAWEWTSGGGTQYF

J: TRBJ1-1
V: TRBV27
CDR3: CASSPTGLPWSTEAFF

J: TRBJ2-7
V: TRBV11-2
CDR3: CASSLISYEQYF